This is a list of T cell receptor beta chains from one sample in a study of brain T cells in children with intractable seizures. The data were produced by immunoSEQ multiplex PCR, yet TCRdb's version contains in-frame clones alone and is incomplete. This table holds under 400,000 clones, roughly 93% found once. The input for sequencing was peripheral blood, taken around 5 months after surgery. The receptors were gathered from a boy less than two years old with tuberous sclerosis and intractable seizures. Each CDR3 is given with its conserved first and last residue. Each record gives: V gene, clone size, CDR3 protein. Part of the rows lack a size; the others show once, few, many or a class for expanded clones.

TRBV6-2/TRBV6-3,NA,CASSYPNTEAFF
TRBV7-9,once,CASSPRTGDNIQYF
TRBV11-3,NA,CASSLERRFGAFF
TRBV7-2,NA,CASSLVVDSPYEQYF
TRBV18,NA,CASSRFLEVNEQFF
TRBV3-1/TRBV3-2,NA,CASSQVSLAGGAGDTQYF
TRBV7-9,few,CASSSRDSPSYEQYF
TRBV20-1,NA,CSGTESEAFF
TRBV4-1,NA,CASSHEQDNYGYTF
TRBV2,NA,CASSEQNYGYTF
TRBV6-5,NA,CASSYSPDPLDEKLFF
TRBV19,NA,CASTQGVFSGANVLTF
TRBV3-1/TRBV3-2,NA,CASSLEGAQGNTIYF
TRBV25-1,NA,CASTPLGRSGTEAFF
TRBV7-9,NA,CARDSGTDTIYF
TRBV30,once,CAWSDLSGRADTQYF
TRBV27,NA,CASSLTQGNHEQYF
TRBV19,NA,CASNGRSGYTF
TRBV12-3/TRBV12-4,once,CASSSGPNEKLFF
TRBV7-2,NA,CASSLRGLPGEVEQFF
TRBV5-4,NA,CASKLWGKDEQYF
TRBV9,NA,CASSFSGTGLGEAFF
TRBV30,NA,CAWSFLGEGLSYEQYF
TRBV3-1/TRBV3-2,NA,CASSPTGNSGNTIYF
TRBV28,NA,CASSLYSGTGVPEAFF
TRBV11-2,once,CASSFDRGLGNYGYTF
TRBV28,NA,CASSLTGFNSPLHF
TRBV12-3/TRBV12-4,NA,CASSLTDTQYF
TRBV14,NA,CASSHPLADRYTQYF
TRBV11-1,NA,CASSAKGRSGTGELFF
TRBV5-6,NA,CASSPDYPGRAHEQYF
TRBV28,NA,CATADSLSYEQYF
TRBV14,NA,CASSQARGFGANVLTF
TRBV19,NA,CASSKDHQQRALGLIAGNTIYF
TRBV10-3,NA,CATGTGGSEKLFF
TRBV3-1/TRBV3-2,few,CASSQGPGLLPQHF
TRBV5-8,NA,CASSSGTSGTNEQFF
TRBV11-2,NA,CASSLRQGGTTEAFF
TRBV6-5,NA,CASSSNPSYQETQYF
TRBV7-9,NA,CASSLGGTGRYGYTF